This TCR beta chain originates from a study of blood T cell repertoires in COVID-19. The CDR3 contains 15 residues. V lost 5 bases, J lost 2 bases, and 6 bases stayed unmatched. The germline CDR1 and CDR2 sequences are SGHAT and FQNNGV. Profiled with immunoSEQ multiplex PCR; TCRdb holds only in-frame clones, not every one. The sample records about 210,000 clones, roughly 90% being singletons. The V call is TRBV11-2, the J call TRBJ1-3; 7 positions match TRBD1. The sequence derives from a woman aged 18-29 years who had recovered from COVID-19. Sequenced material: PBMCs or T cells enriched from blood (not recorded which). The CDR3: CASSRQGLPGNTIYF. The CDR3 DNA follows: TGTGCCAGCAGCAGACAGGGCTTGCCTGGAAACACCATATATTTT.